What follows is one T cell receptor beta chain and its context. Its antigen is not known. The germline CDR1 and CDR2 sequences are SGHRS and YFSETQ. J lost 0 bases, V lost 2 bases, and 17 bases had no gene match. The CDR3 has 20 residues. This sample was taken from a study of cytomegalovirus exposure and HLA in healthy donors. For the study at large: As an earlier analysis found, some 180 million T cells yielded about 120 million unique TCR beta sequences. Study results and limitations: The availability of immune exposure information extended only to CMV serostatus.

This PCR relied on a set of 60 Vbeta primers and 13 Jbeta primers. Only in-frame clones appear in the TCRdb table, and some are missing; sequencing was by immunoSEQ multiplex PCR. The listing contains 70,000 or so clones. This receptor was obtained from a middle-aged man in good health and CMV-seronegative. The chain carries TRBV5-1 and TRBJ2-3; TRBD2 agrees at 8 bases. Sequencing was done on a sample of PBMCs. The CDR3 bases are TGCGCCAGCAGCTTTAGCAACCCGGGGGGTAGGACTAGCAGCACAGATACGCAGTATTTT. Translating it yields CASSFSNPGGRTSSTDTQYF.